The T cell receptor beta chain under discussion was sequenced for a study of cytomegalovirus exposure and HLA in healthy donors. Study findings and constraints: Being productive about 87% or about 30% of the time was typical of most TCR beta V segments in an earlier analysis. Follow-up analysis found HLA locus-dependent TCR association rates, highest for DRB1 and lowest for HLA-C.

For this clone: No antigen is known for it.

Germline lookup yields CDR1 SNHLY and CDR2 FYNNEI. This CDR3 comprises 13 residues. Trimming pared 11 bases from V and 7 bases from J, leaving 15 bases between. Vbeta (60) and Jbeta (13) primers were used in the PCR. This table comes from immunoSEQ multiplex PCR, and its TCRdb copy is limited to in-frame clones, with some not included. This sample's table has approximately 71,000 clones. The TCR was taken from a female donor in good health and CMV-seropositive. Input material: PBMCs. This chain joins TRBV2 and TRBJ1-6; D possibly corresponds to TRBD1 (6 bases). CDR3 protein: CAPSGTPNSPLHF. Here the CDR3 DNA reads TGTGCCCCGTCCGGGACACCCAATTCACCCCTCCACTTT. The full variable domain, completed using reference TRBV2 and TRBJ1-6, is EPEVTQTPSHQVTQMGQEVILRCVPISNHLYFYWYRQILGQKVEFLVSFYNNEISEKSEIFDDQFSVERPDGSNFTLKIRSTKLEDSAMYFCAPSGTPNSPLHFGNGTRLTVT.